These 22 T cell receptor beta chains originate from one sample sequenced in a study of regulatory T cells in long-lasting Graves disease. To make TCR beta libraries, researchers used iRepertoire HTBI primers and Arm-PCR of CDR3 regions. TCRdb itself ran the multiplex PCR reads through MiXCR, one entry per CDR3 protein. Found here are a few hundred thousand distinct CDR3 sequences, around a fifth of them singletons; the top ten hold roughly 7%. The time point denotes: persistent/refractory GD, antithyroid drugs over 5 years with positive TRAb. With RNA extracted from PBMCs as input, the TCR library was made. Sample: peripheral blood mononuclear cells (PBMCs), taken when the disease was refractory, from a patient treated with antithyroid drugs. The receptor set was obtained from a female donor with Graves disease.

The J gene is TRBJ2-1, the V gene TRBV7-9; possible D gene TRBD2, 7 bases. V shed 8 bases and J shed 8 bases, with 13 bases lying between them. The CDR3 is 12 residues long. Germline CDR1 reads SEHNR; CDR2 reads FQNEAQ (reference sequence). CDR3 loop: CASGEGGDEQFF. The CDR3 coding sequence is TGTGCCAGCGGGGAGGGGGGCGATGAGCAGTTCTTC.

This clonotype was seen a few times. The chain uses TRBV7-9 and TRBJ2-5, with 13 nucleotides matching TRBD2. CDR1 is SEHNR and CDR2 is FQNEAQ in the germline V gene (reference sequence). The V segment lost 5 bases and the J segment 10 bases; nucleotides outside the gene matches: 10. The CDR3 extends over 15 amino acids. The CDR3 DNA is TGTGCCAGCAGCGCCACTAGCGGGAGGGCCCGCGGCCAGTACTTC. Its protein is CASSATSGRARGQYF.

This clonotype was seen more than once but under ten times. The chain uses TRBV14 and TRBJ1-1, with a tentative D call TRBD1 (6 bases). This CDR3 region has 14 residues. V lost 5 bases and J 3 bases, leaving 13 bases between the germline ends. Looked up from germline, CDR1 is SGHDN and CDR2 is FVKESK. The chain's CDR3 is CASSLTRGDTEAFF. In DNA form, the CDR3 reads TGTGCCAGCAGCTTAACCAGGGGCGACACTGAAGCTTTCTTT. Full variable domain (missing parts from reference TRBV14 and TRBJ1-1): EAGVTQFPSHSVIEKGQTVTLRCDPISGHDNLYWYRRVMGKEIKFLLHFVKESKQDESGMPNNRFLAERTGGTYSTLKVQPAELEDSGVYFCASSLTRGDTEAFFGQGTRLTVV.

As concerns this clonotype: With a much larger clone just one base away, this may be a read error. This chain links TRBV6-1 with TRBJ1-4; TRBD1 agrees at 9 bases. This CDR3 has 12 residues. Germline lookup yields CDR1 MNHNS and CDR2 SASEGT. CDR3 loop: CAGGTGSEKLSF. The DNA for the CDR3 is TGTGCCGGCGGGACAGGGAGCGAAAAACTGTCTTTT.

The chain carries TRBV20-1 and TRBJ1-4, with 8 bases matching TRBD1. Germline CDR1 reads DFQATT; CDR2 reads SNEGSKA (reference sequence). Trimming removed 5 bases from V and 7 bases from J; junction bases left unmatched: 6. This CDR3 is 13 amino acids long. The DNA of the CDR3 is TGCAGTGCTCAGGGGGCTTACGGTGAAAAACTGTTTTTT. Its protein is CSAQGAYGEKLFF.

The V call is TRBV7-9, the J call TRBJ2-1; a possible D gene is TRBD1 (6 bases). Trimming took off 2 bases at V and 1 base at J, with 9 bases between the two ends. Germline CDR1 is SEHNR and CDR2 is FQNEAQ (reference sequence). The CDR3 extends over 15 amino acids. CDR3 DNA sequence: TGTGCCAGCAGCTTAAGGCAGGGGTCCTACAATGAGCAGTTCTTC. Amino acid sequence: CASSLRQGSYNEQFF.

This rearrangement joins TRBV19 to TRBJ1-2; perhaps TRBD1 as D (5 bases). The V and J ends lost 7 bases and 8 bases respectively, with 17 bases between them. This CDR3 comprises 13 residues. Germline V gene sequence: CDR1 LNHDA, CDR2 SQIVND (reference sequence). This CDR3 reads CASNRGVSRGYTF. The CDR3 DNA follows: TGTGCCAGTAACCGAGGGGTCTCAAGAGGCTACACCTTC.

This clonotype came up a few times. The chain joins TRBV30 to TRBJ1-2, with TRBD1 matching 7 bases. The germline V gene encodes CDR1 GTSNPN and CDR2 SVGIG (reference sequence). Germline trimming cut 0 bases from V and 0 bases from J; bases unmatched to any gene: 4. The CDR3 sequence is 15 residues long. This chain's CDR3 is CAWSVRDSSNYGYTF. The CDR3 DNA sequence: TGTGCCTGGAGTGTACGGGACAGTTCTAACTATGGCTACACCTTC.

This clonotype has ten or more counts. The rearrangement joins TRBV28 to TRBJ1-2; D is perhaps TRBD1 (6 bases). CDR1 MDHEN and CDR2 SYDVKM come from the germline V gene. Trimming left V 3 bases short and J 3 bases short, with 17 bases between. There are 16 residues in the CDR3. The CDR3 nucleotides are TGTGCCAGCAGTTTTCAGGCGGGGGCAGGGGACTATGGCTACACCTTC. Translation gives CASSFQAGAGDYGYTF.

This clonotype was counted a single time. This chain connects TRBV2 to TRBJ2-5, with TRBD1 matching 9 bases. Per the germline V gene, CDR1 is SNHLY and CDR2 is FYNNEI. After removal of 6 bases from V and 4 bases from J, the junction contained 9 bases not matched to a gene. This CDR3 has 15 residues. The CDR3, as DNA: TGTGCCAGCAGCCCCGGACAGGGGACGGGAGAGACCCAGTACTTC. Translation gives CASSPGQGTGETQYF.

The V call is TRBV15, the J call TRBJ2-7; 10 bases match TRBD1. The CDR3 is 14 residues long. Germline values: CDR1 LNHNV, CDR2 YYDKDF (reference sequence). J was trimmed by 1 base and V by 3 bases; bases with no gene match: 0. As DNA, the CDR3 is TGTGCCACCAGCAGGGACAGGGGGTCCTACGAGCAGTACTTC. The encoded protein is CATSRDRGSYEQYF.

In its sample, this clonotype was seen many times. The rearrangement joins TRBV28 to TRBJ1-1; D is unclear. V shed 2 bases and J shed 11 bases, with 9 bases lying between them. Germline V gives CDR1 MDHEN, CDR2 SYDVKM. The CDR3 spans 11 residues. The CDR3 reads CASSLETVAFF. CDR3 DNA: TGTGCCAGCAGTTTAGAAACAGTTGCTTTCTTT.

This clonotype has only a few counts. The chain couples TRBV10-3 to TRBJ1-6; maybe TRBD1 (5 bases). Trimming left V 10 bases short and J 0 bases short, with 16 bases between. Germline V CDR1 and CDR2: ENHRY, SYGVKD. The CDR3 consists of 16 residues. The CDR3 DNA sequence: TGTGCCACTCAAGAAGGGACGGGCTCCTATAATTCACCCCTCCACTTT. Its translation: CATQEGTGSYNSPLHF.

The sample holds one count of this clonotype. The gene calls are TRBV28 and TRBJ2-3, with a possible D match to TRBD2 (5 bases). V was clipped by 6 bases and J by 6 bases, with 19 bases between them. Germline values: CDR1 MDHEN, CDR2 SYDVKM. The CDR3 loop spans 15 amino acids. The CDR3 region is CASSVVIRGADTQYF. The CDR3 nucleotides are TGTGCCAGCAGCGTTGTGATTCGGGGTGCGGATACGCAGTATTTT.

This clonotype was counted only a few times. The rearrangement joins TRBV6-1 to TRBJ1-1; TRBD1 is a possible D gene (5 bases). Trimming left V 2 bases short and J 0 bases short, with 16 bases between. CDR3 size: 17 residues. Germline lookup yields CDR1 MNHNS and CDR2 SASEGT. The CDR3 sequence is CASSEFPGGSMNTEAFF. CDR3 DNA sequence: TGTGCCAGCAGTGAATTTCCGGGGGGTTCCATGAACACTGAAGCTTTCTTT.

This clonotype was seen a handful of times. This chain links TRBV27 with TRBJ2-2; D ambiguous. CDR1 is MNHEY and CDR2 is SMNVEV in the germline V gene (reference sequence). V was cut by 3 bases and J by 1 base, with 3 bases left in between. The CDR3 consists of 13 residues. The CDR3 coding sequence is TGTGCCAGCAGTTTCGAGAACACCGGGGAGCTGTTTTTT. The encoded protein is CASSFENTGELFF.

This clonotype was seen repeatedly, ten times or more. The gene calls are TRBV11-2 and TRBJ2-5, with 13 nucleotides matching TRBD2. The germline gives CDR1 SGHAT, CDR2 FQNNGV. The V and J ends lost 5 bases and 3 bases, in that order; junction bases with no gene match: 9. The length of the CDR3 is 17 residues. Here the CDR3 DNA reads TGTGCCAGCAGCCGAACTAGCGGGGGGGCTGGTAAAGAGACCCAGTACTTC. This encodes CASSRTSGGAGKETQYF.

This clonotype was counted a few times. V and J are TRBV25-1 and TRBJ2-5, with 12 bases aligning to TRBD2. The CDR3 covers 15 residues. Germline CDR1 reads MGHDK; CDR2 reads SYGVNS. The trim removed 4 bases at V and 4 bases at J, leaving 4 bases unmatched. CDR3 DNA: TGTGCCAGCAGTGGGACTAGCGGGATGTCAGAGACCCAGTACTTC. Its protein product is CASSGTSGMSETQYF.

The chain links TRBV5-4 to TRBJ2-5, with D perhaps TRBD2 (7 bases). Germline V lookup: CDR1 SGHNT, CDR2 YYREEE (reference sequence). V was clipped by 4 bases and J by 9 bases, with 16 bases between them. This CDR3 has 13 residues. The CDR3 sequence is CASSPRGGGAQYF. CDR3 DNA sequence: TGTGCCAGCAGCCCCCGAGGGGGGGGGGCCCAGTACTTC.

This clonotype came up many times. V is TRBV7-2 and J is TRBJ1-1; no clear D gene. Germline lookup yields CDR1 SGHTA and CDR2 FQGNSA. The CDR3 totals 14 residues. V was clipped by 0 bases and J by 4 bases, with 9 bases between them. CDR3 in amino acids: CASSLAAVGTEAFF. CDR3 sequence (DNA): TGTGCCAGCAGCTTAGCCGCGGTGGGCACTGAAGCTTTCTTT.

This clonotype was recorded a few times. One end of the junction does not line up with germline, which may come from a read error. This rearrangement joins TRBV5-1 to TRBJ1-1; D unclear. This CDR3 spans 14 amino acids. Germline V gives CDR1 SGHRS, CDR2 YFSETQ. CDR3 loop: CASSLGFGSTEAFF. As DNA, the CDR3 is TGCGCCAGCAGTTTGGGGTTCGGGAGTACTGAAGCTTTCTTT.

This clonotype was seen many times. The chain combines TRBV10-3 with TRBJ1-1, with 7 positions matching TRBD1. CDR1 and CDR2 (germline): ENHRY, SYGVKD. The ends lost 6 bases at V and 4 bases at J; junction bases unmatched: 5. The CDR3 is made up of 13 amino acids. In DNA, the CDR3 is TGTGCCATCAGGACAGGGCTCGGCACTGAAGCTTTCTTT. Its translation: CAIRTGLGTEAFF.